These 4 T cell receptor beta chains were all obtained from the same sample, sequenced in a study of T cells in tuberculosis (dated by TCRdb to 2016 to 2019). Libraries were made using the immunoSEQ multiplex PCR assay. TCRdb mirrors the immuneACCESS table, restricted to in-frame sequences. Some clones are absent from its copies; in checked studies, under half trace to an unresolved V gene, and the reason for the others is unknown. This sample gives about 25,000 clones in total; around 94% of them show up just once. Around a sixth of the sample is taken by the ten largest. Sequencing was done on a sample of PBMCs. These receptors were taken from a donor aged 10 to 29 with latent tuberculosis or without tuberculosis infection. Some clones in this sample may be carry-over from other donors' samples.

The gene calls are TRBV19 and TRBJ2-1; TRBD2 matches 9 bases. CDR3 length equals 16 residues. The junction had 8 bases not matched to a gene; V was cut back by 5 bases and J by 3 bases. Germline CDR1 and CDR2: LNHDA and SQIVND (reference sequence). The CDR3 region is CASSFPGLAIYNEQFF. DNA for the CDR3: TGTGCCAGTAGTTTCCCGGGACTAGCTATCTACAATGAGCAGTTCTTC. Using reference TRBV19 and TRBJ2-1 for the parts outside the CDR3, the full variable domain is DGGITQSPKYLFRKEGQNVTLSCEQNLNHDAMYWYRQDPGQGLRLIYYSQIVNDFQKGDIAEGYSVSREKKESFPLTVTSAQKNPTAFYLCASSFPGLAIYNEQFFGPGTRLTVL.

V usage is TRBV30 and J usage is TRBJ1-5; 10 nucleotides match TRBD1. V shed 2 bases, J shed 6 bases, and the junction held 4 bases outside the gene matches. The CDR3 is 14 amino acids. Per the germline V gene, CDR1 is GTSNPN and CDR2 is SVGIG (reference sequence). The CDR3 protein is CAWSRQGASQPQHF. CDR3 sequence (DNA): TGTGCCTGGAGTAGACAGGGGGCGAGTCAGCCCCAGCATTTT. Full variable domain (remainder filled in from reference TRBV30 and TRBJ1-5): SQTIHQWPATLVQPVGSPLSLECTVEGTSNPNLYWYRQAAGRGLQLLFYSVGIGQISSEVPQNLSASRPQDRQFILSSKKLLLSDSGFYLCAWSRQGASQPQHFGDGTRLSIL.

The V gene is TRBV5-1, the J gene TRBJ2-7; 9 bases line up with TRBD1. Germline CDR1 is SGHRS and CDR2 is YFSETQ. The CDR3 is 14 amino acids. Trimming took 4 bases from V and 4 from J; bases not matched to a gene: 6. CDR3 nucleotide sequence: TGCGCCAGCAGCGTGACAGGGGGGAGATACGAGCAGTACTTC. Protein sequence: CASSVTGGRYEQYF.

The chain joins TRBV6-5 to TRBJ1-2; TRBD1 matches 7 bases. Germline CDR1 is MNHEY and CDR2 is SVGAGI. V trimming: 8 bases; J trimming: 4 bases; junction bases outside the gene matches: 4. CDR3 length: 12 amino acids. Written as DNA, the CDR3 is TGTGCCAGCGGGACAGTATTCTATGGCTACACCTTC. Translation: CASGTVFYGYTF.